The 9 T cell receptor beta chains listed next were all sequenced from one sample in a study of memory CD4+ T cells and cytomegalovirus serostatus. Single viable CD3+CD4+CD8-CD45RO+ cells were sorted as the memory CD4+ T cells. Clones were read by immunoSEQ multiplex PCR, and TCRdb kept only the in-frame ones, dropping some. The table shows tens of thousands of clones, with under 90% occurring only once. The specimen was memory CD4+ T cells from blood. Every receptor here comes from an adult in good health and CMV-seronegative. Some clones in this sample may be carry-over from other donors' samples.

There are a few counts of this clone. The DNA for the CDR3 is TGTGCCAGCAGCTTGGATACGGCCCGGTGGTACTTC. Translation gives CASSLDTARWYF. The V call is TRBV5-4, the J call TRBJ2-7; D gene unclear. The V and J ends lost 0 bases and 12 bases respectively, with 13 bases between them. Germline CDR1 reads SGHNT; CDR2 reads YYREEE (reference sequence). CDR3 length: 12 amino acids.

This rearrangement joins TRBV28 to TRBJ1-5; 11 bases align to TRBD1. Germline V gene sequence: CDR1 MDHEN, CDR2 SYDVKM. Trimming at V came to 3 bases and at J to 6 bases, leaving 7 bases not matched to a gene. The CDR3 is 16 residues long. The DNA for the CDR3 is TGTGCCAGCAGTTTCCTAGGACAGGGGGCCCTTCAGCCCCAGCATTTT. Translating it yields CASSFLGQGALQPQHF.

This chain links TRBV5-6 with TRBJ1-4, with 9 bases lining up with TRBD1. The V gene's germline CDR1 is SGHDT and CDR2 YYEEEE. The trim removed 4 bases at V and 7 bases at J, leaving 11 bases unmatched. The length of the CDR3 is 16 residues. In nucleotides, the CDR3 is TGTGCCAGCAGCCTGCCTCGGACAGGGGCCTCTGAAAAACTGTTTTTT. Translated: CASSLPRTGASEKLFF.

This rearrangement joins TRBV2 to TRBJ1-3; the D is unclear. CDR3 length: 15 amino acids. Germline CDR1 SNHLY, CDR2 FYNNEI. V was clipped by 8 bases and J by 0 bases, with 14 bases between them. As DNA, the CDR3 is TGTGCCAGCCTCGCCGCGGCGGCCTCTGGAAACACCATATATTTT. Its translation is CASLAAAASGNTIYF.

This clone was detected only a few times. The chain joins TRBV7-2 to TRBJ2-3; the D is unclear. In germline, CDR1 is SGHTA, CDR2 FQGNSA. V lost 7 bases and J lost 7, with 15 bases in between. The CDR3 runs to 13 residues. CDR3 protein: CASTTILQHTQYF. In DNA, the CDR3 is TGTGCCAGCACCACTATACTACAACATACGCAGTATTTT.

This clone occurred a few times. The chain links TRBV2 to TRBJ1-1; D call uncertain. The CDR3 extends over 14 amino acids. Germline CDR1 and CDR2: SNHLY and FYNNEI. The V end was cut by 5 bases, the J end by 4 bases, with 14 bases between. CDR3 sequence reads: CASSIRAYSTEAFF. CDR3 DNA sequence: TGTGCCAGCAGTATTAGGGCCTACAGCACTGAAGCTTTCTTT. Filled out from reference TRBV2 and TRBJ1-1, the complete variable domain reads EPEVTQTPSHQVTQMGQEVILRCVPISNHLYFYWYRQILGQKVEFLVSFYNNEISEKSEIFDDQFSVERPDGSNFTLKIRSTKLEDSAMYFCASSIRAYSTEAFFGQGTRLTVV.

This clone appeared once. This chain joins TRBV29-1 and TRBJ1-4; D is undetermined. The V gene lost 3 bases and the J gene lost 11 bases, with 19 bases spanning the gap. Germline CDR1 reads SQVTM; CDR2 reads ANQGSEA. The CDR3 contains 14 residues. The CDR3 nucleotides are TGCAGCGTTGAGGATCCCTCCCAGAATGCCAAACTGTTTTTT. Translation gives CSVEDPSQNAKLFF.

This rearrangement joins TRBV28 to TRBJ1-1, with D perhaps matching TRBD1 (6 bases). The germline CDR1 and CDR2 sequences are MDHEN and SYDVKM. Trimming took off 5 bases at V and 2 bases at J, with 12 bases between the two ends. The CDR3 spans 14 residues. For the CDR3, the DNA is TGTGCCAGCAGTGTCTACAGGGATAACACTGAAGCTTTCTTT. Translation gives CASSVYRDNTEAFF. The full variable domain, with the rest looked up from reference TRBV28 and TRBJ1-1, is DVKVTQSSRYLVKRTGEKVFLECVQDMDHENMFWYRQDPGLGLRLIYFSYDVKMKEKGDIPEGYSVSREKKERFSLILESASTNQTSMYLCASSVYRDNTEAFFGQGTRLTVV.

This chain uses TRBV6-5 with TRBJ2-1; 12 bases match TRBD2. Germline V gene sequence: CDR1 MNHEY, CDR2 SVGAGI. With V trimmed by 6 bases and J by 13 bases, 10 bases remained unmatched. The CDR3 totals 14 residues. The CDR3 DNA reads TGTGCCAGCAGCCTGGGACTAGCGGGCAGGACTCAGTTCTTC. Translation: CASSLGLAGRTQFF.